These 15 T cell receptor beta chains share one sample of origin, sequenced in a study of shared clonotypes between healthy human individuals. Measured with immunoSEQ multiplex PCR; TCRdb has only the in-frame clones, and not every one. The sample consists of hundreds of thousands of clones, approximately 74% of them appearing once. Sequencing used memory CD4+ T cells sorted from blood. Documented subset: CD45RA-negative fraction. Source of these receptors: a woman between 25 and 40 years old in good health.

This chain links TRBV27 with TRBJ2-5; TRBD1 matches at 9 bases. CDR3 length: 15 residues. CDR1 is MNHEY, CDR2 SMNVEV, per germline (reference sequence). J lost 2 bases, V lost 4 bases, and 5 bases had no gene match. The DNA of the CDR3 is TGTGCCAGCAGTTCACAGGGGGCTACTCAAGAGACCCAGTACTTC. Translation gives CASSSQGATQETQYF.

The chain carries TRBV27 and TRBJ2-2; D is uncertain. Between the trimmed V and J ends, which lost 6 bases and 3 bases, there was a span of 17 bases. Germline values: CDR1 MNHEY, CDR2 SMNVEV (reference sequence). The CDR3 has 16 residues. CDR3 residues: CASRPGPTWDTGELFF. CDR3 bases: TGTGCCAGCAGACCTGGACCAACATGGGACACCGGGGAGCTGTTTTTT.

V usage is TRBV19 and J usage is TRBJ2-2, with D possibly matching TRBD1 (5 bases). The CDR3 has 14 residues. CDR1 and CDR2 from the germline V gene are LNHDA and SQIVND (reference sequence). The germline V and J ends were trimmed by 10 bases and 6 bases, with 18 bases remaining between them. The CDR3 sequence is CATTETRVPGELFF. The DNA of the CDR3 is TGTGCCACGACGGAGACCAGGGTACCCGGGGAGCTGTTTTTT.

The V call is TRBV5-1, the J call TRBJ2-7; TRBD2 might be the D (6 bases). Per the germline V gene, CDR1 is SGHRS and CDR2 is YFSETQ. The CDR3 totals 15 residues. V lost 0 bases and J lost 3, with 13 bases in between. CDR3 sequence: CASSLAGAGNYEQYF. DNA of the CDR3: TGCGCCAGCAGCTTGGCCGGTGCGGGGAACTACGAGCAGTACTTC. The whole variable domain, filled in from reference TRBV5-1 and TRBJ2-7, reads KAGVTQTPRYLIKTRGQQVTLSCSPISGHRSVSWYQQTPGQGLQFLFEYFSETQRNKGNFPGRFSGRQFSNSRSEMNVSTLELGDSALYLCASSLAGAGNYEQYFGPGTRLTVT.

This rearrangement joins TRBV28 to TRBJ2-7, with TRBD1 matching 10 bases. This CDR3 has 15 residues. Germline CDR1 and CDR2: MDHEN and SYDVKM. Germline trimming cut 0 bases from V and 6 bases from J; bases unmatched to any gene: 5. Here the CDR3 reads CASSLWTGGEGEQYF. CDR3 nucleotide sequence: TGTGCCAGCAGTTTATGGACAGGGGGCGAAGGCGAGCAGTACTTC.

This chain uses TRBV19 with TRBJ1-1; tentative D call: TRBD1 (5 bases). Trimming pared 3 bases from V and 3 bases from J, leaving 11 bases between. This CDR3 is built from 14 residues. Germline CDR1 LNHDA, CDR2 SQIVND (reference sequence). The CDR3 sequence is CASSMVGGDTEAFF. CDR3 DNA: TGTGCCAGTAGTATGGTGGGGGGGGACACTGAAGCTTTCTTT.

This chain joins TRBV5-1 and TRBJ2-7, with D perhaps matching TRBD1 or TRBD2 (5 bases each). The CDR3 is 18 amino acids. Looked up from germline, CDR1 is SGHRS and CDR2 is YFSETQ. Trimming pared 4 bases from V and 3 bases from J, leaving 26 bases between. CDR3 protein: CASSRNSIQDFFHYEQYF. The CDR3 DNA follows: TGCGCCAGCAGCCGGAACTCGATACAGGACTTTTTCCACTACGAGCAGTACTTC. Full variable domain (outside the CDR3, taken from reference TRBV5-1 and TRBJ2-7): KAGVTQTPRYLIKTRGQQVTLSCSPISGHRSVSWYQQTPGQGLQFLFEYFSETQRNKGNFPGRFSGRQFSNSRSEMNVSTLELGDSALYLCASSRNSIQDFFHYEQYFGPGTRLTVT.

In this sample, this clone turned up once. J is TRBJ2-2 and V is TRBV15; no clear D gene. Deletions cut 0 bases from V and 9 bases from J, with 11 bases between. The CDR3 is made up of 14 amino acids. In germline, CDR1 is LNHNV, CDR2 YYDKDF (reference sequence). As DNA, the CDR3 is TGTGCCACCAGCAGAGACCGTAGCTTCCGGGAGCTGTTTTTT. Translation gives CATSRDRSFRELFF.

V is TRBV9 and J is TRBJ2-1; D is ambiguous. V was trimmed by 7 bases and J by 6 bases, leaving 11 bases between them. This CDR3 is 12 amino acids long. Germline V gives CDR1 SGDLS, CDR2 YYNGEE. This CDR3 reads CASGPRANEQFF. The CDR3 DNA reads as TGTGCCAGCGGTCCTAGGGCCAATGAGCAGTTCTTC.

This clone has just one count. The chain links TRBV28 to TRBJ1-1; 8 bases agree with TRBD1. V was clipped by 3 bases and J by 4 bases; unmatched bases: 7. The CDR3 sequence is 15 residues long. Germline V gene data show CDR1 as MDHEN and CDR2 as SYDVKM. Here the CDR3 reads CASSLPSGGGTEAFF. For the CDR3, the DNA is TGTGCCAGCAGTTTGCCCTCAGGGGGCGGCACTGAAGCTTTCTTT.

About this clone: The sample holds other DNA sequences that translate to the same CDR3. The V gene is TRBV7-2, the J gene TRBJ1-1; tentative D call: TRBD1 (6 bases). The germline V gene encodes CDR1 SGHTA and CDR2 FQGNSA. Trimming cost V 4 bases and J 4 bases, with 10 bases left between them. This CDR3 has 13 amino acids. The CDR3 DNA sequence: TGTGCCAGCAGCTCACAGGGTGGCACTGAAGCTTTCTTT. Its protein is CASSSQGGTEAFF.

The chain carries TRBV19 and TRBJ2-7; D gene ambiguous. V lost 4 bases and J 0 bases, leaving 7 bases between the germline ends. Germline CDR1 reads LNHDA; CDR2 reads SQIVND (reference sequence). The CDR3 is 13 residues long. This CDR3 is CASSTASSYEQYF. DNA of the CDR3: TGTGCCAGTAGTACAGCATCCTCCTACGAGCAGTACTTC.

J is TRBJ2-7 and V is TRBV28; 7 nucleotides agree with TRBD2. Germline CDR1 and CDR2: MDHEN and SYDVKM. Unmatched junction bases numbered 9, after V lost 6 bases and J lost 4 bases. CDR3 length: 14 residues. The CDR3 protein is CASSGVAGQYEQYF. CDR3 nucleotides: TGTGCCAGCAGCGGGGTAGCGGGCCAATACGAGCAGTACTTC.

This rearrangement joins TRBV7-8 to TRBJ1-2; no reliable D call. Trimming took 1 base from V and 7 from J, leaving 16 bases between them. Germline V gene data show CDR1 as SGHVS and CDR2 as FQNEAQ. CDR3 length: 15 amino acids. The CDR3 sequence: CASSLVTKLATGYTF. The CDR3 nucleotides read TGTGCCAGCAGCTTAGTTACCAAACTGGCTACTGGCTACACCTTC.

To note about this clone: The same CDR3 arises from other DNA sequences in this sample as well. The rearrangement links TRBV10-1 to TRBJ1-1, with D unresolved. Germline lookup yields CDR1 WNHNN and CDR2 SYGVQD (reference sequence). V lost 5 bases and J lost 1, with 8 bases in between. The CDR3 loop spans 13 amino acids. The CDR3 spells CASSPSGNTEAFF. CDR3 bases: TGCGCCAGCAGTCCGTCGGGGAACACTGAAGCTTTCTTT.